The present T cell receptor (beta chain) was sequenced within a study of a mutant IDH1 vaccine in newly diagnosed glioma. Assay: immunoSEQ multiplex PCR; the TCRdb copy retains only in-frame clones and omits some. The sample shows over 55,000 clones, approximately 90% of them seen only once. Points on this clone: Its specificity is unknown.

General observations from the study: Variations in leading peripheral T cell clonotypes appeared to have no connection with pseudoprogression.

Indicated time point: week 5, during vaccination. The content of each vaccine dose was 300 ug of mutant IDH1 20-mer peptide, and topical imiquimod accompanied it. Donor diagnoses consisted of new WHO grade 3 or 4 IDH1-mutant, ATRX-lost astrocytomas. This clonotype originated in a woman aged 40 to 50 with glioma. The source material was PBMCs, sampled from a glioma patient whose treatment included an IDH1 peptide vaccine.

The DNA for the CDR3 is TGTGCCAGCAGTTACGGGGCGGGGTACCTTTCTGAGCAGTTCTTC. Protein product: CASSYGAGYLSEQFF. The chain has TRBV6-5 and TRBJ2-1; a possible D gene is TRBD2 (6 bases). Germline V gene sequence: CDR1 MNHEY, CDR2 SVGAGI. This CDR3 has 15 amino acids. V shed 2 bases and J shed 9 bases, with 17 bases lying between them.